The 10 T cell receptor beta chains given below trace back to one sample, sequenced in a study of T-cell memory formation after mild COVID-19. One entry per CDR3 protein, called by TCRdb with MiXCR from the 5' RACE reads. The table records approximately 300,000 distinct CDR3 sequences, about 15% of them present only once. The sequenced sample was PBMCs or a T cell subset sorted from them (not recorded which). The receptors originated from a man aged 18 to 30 who had mild COVID-19 (a few samples of this study predate the infection). Cell type and time point are not known.

The genes are TRBV6-5 and TRBJ2-1; D remains unclear. Germline CDR1 and CDR2: MNHEY and SVGAGI. The CDR3 length is 13 residues. Trimming pared 4 bases from V and 9 bases from J, leaving 13 bases between. The CDR3 loop reads CASSFRPTSEQFF. The CDR3 coding sequence is TGTGCCAGCAGTTTCAGACCCACCAGTGAGCAGTTCTTC.

The rearrangement uses TRBV7-9 and TRBJ2-4; D is unclear. Germline V gene lookup returns CDR1 SEHNR and CDR2 FQNEAQ (reference sequence). The ends were cut back, 5 bases at V and 8 bases at J, with 28 bases in the middle. This CDR3 spans 18 amino acids. This chain's CDR3 is CASSNTLASELTWDIQYF. CDR3 DNA sequence: TGTGCCAGCAGCAACACACTTGCGAGCGAGCTTACTTGGGACATTCAGTACTTC.

The chain has TRBV10-3 and TRBJ2-6, with D uncertain. V was clipped by 8 bases and J by 0 bases, with 14 bases between them. CDR3 length: 16 amino acids. CDR1 and CDR2 (germline): ENHRY, SYGVKD. CDR3 in DNA: TGTGCCATCTCCCCAGGTTTCGCCTCTGGGGCCAACGTCCTGACTTTC. Encoded protein: CAISPGFASGANVLTF.

This clonotype was seen more than once but under ten times. V is TRBV20-1 and J is TRBJ1-2; weak D call: TRBD1 (6 bases). Germline CDR1 reads DFQATT; CDR2 reads SNEGSKA (reference sequence). The ends were cut back, 3 bases at V and 7 bases at J, with 15 bases in the middle. CDR3 length: 13 amino acids. CDR3 DNA sequence: TGCAGTGCTAGCGGTGTAGGGGGGCCTGGCTACACCTTC. Encoded protein: CSASGVGGPGYTF.

The chain joins TRBV3-1 to TRBJ1-6; D is uncertain. This CDR3 is 16 amino acids long. Between the trimmed V and J ends, which lost 3 bases and 0 bases, there was a span of 9 bases. In germline, CDR1 is LGHDT, CDR2 YNNKEL (reference sequence). The CDR3 sequence is CASSHSDGSYNSPLHF. The CDR3 bases are TGTGCCAGCAGCCACTCGGACGGCTCCTATAATTCACCCCTCCACTTT.

This clonotype was detected a few times. The V gene is TRBV27, the J gene TRBJ1-1; perhaps TRBD1 as D (5 bases). Germline V gene data show CDR1 as MNHEY and CDR2 as SMNVEV (reference sequence). This CDR3 has 15 residues. Trimming took 2 bases from V and 2 from J, leaving 12 bases between them. CDR3: CASSLRSGFNTEAFF. As DNA, the CDR3 is TGTGCCAGCAGTTTAAGATCAGGGTTCAACACTGAAGCTTTCTTT.

The chain links TRBV4-1 to TRBJ1-5; D is unclear. Germline CDR1 reads MGHRA; CDR2 reads YSYEKL. The CDR3 loop spans 15 amino acids. V was cut by 0 bases and J by 1 base, with 7 bases left in between. CDR3 residues: CASSQDMGSNQPQHF. CDR3 in DNA: TGCGCCAGCAGCCAAGATATGGGGAGCAATCAGCCCCAGCATTTT.

This chain joins TRBV2 and TRBJ1-2; D is uncertain. The germline CDR1 and CDR2 sequences are SNHLY and FYNNEI. V gave up 7 bases and J gave up 5 bases, with 11 bases separating them. The CDR3 contains 12 residues. The CDR3 loop is CASTPGSYGYTF. CDR3 nucleotides: TGTGCCAGCACCCCCGGGTCGTATGGCTACACCTTC.

The chain joins TRBV6-5 to TRBJ1-2, with D perhaps TRBD1 (5 bases). Germline-derived CDR1 and CDR2 are MNHEY and SVGAGI. V was shortened by 5 bases and J by 3 bases, with 13 bases between the two germline ends. This CDR3 is built from 14 residues. CDR3 region: CASSEPGRHYGYTF. DNA for the CDR3: TGTGCCAGCAGTGAGCCGGGACGGCACTATGGCTACACCTTC.

This clonotype was recorded only once. The chain uses TRBV6-1 and TRBJ1-5; D is perhaps TRBD1 (6 bases). Trimming stripped 1 base from V and 1 base from J, with 8 bases between. This CDR3 is 15 amino acids long. Germline V gene sequence: CDR1 MNHNS, CDR2 SASEGT. The CDR3, as DNA: TGTGCCAGCAGTGAAGAGGGGGGGAGCAATCAGCCCCAGCATTTT. Protein sequence: CASSEEGGSNQPQHF.